The rows below give T cell receptor beta chains drawn from one sample of a study of shared clonotypes between healthy human individuals. TCRdb's table, derived via immunoSEQ multiplex PCR, lists solely in-frame clones and lacks some. The table has around 940,000 clones, 76% seen once. The sample taken for sequencing was memory CD4+ T cells sorted from blood. These receptors all stem from a man between 18 and 29 years old in good health. Each CDR3 is given with its conserved first and last residue. Only part of the rows carry a size: once, few, many, or a class if the clone is expanded.

v_gene	abundance	j_gene	CDR3aa
TRBV4-3	.	TRBJ2-1	CASSQEGRQGHEQFF
TRBV7-3	many	TRBJ1-5	CASSLGPNQPQHF
TRBV6-6	.	TRBJ1-2	CASRDAAHYGYTF
TRBV12-5	few	TRBJ1-5	CASGLDWGWSNQPQHF
TRBV6-1	.	TRBJ1-6	CASSAIPGGSPLHF
TRBV4-1	.	TRBJ1-2	CASSQSGGYGYTF
TRBV11-2	.	TRBJ2-3	CASSARLAGGPLRTDTQYF
TRBV9	.	TRBJ2-1	CASSVATSGNYNEQFF
TRBV10-1	.	TRBJ2-7	CASFPSGTGGNEQYF
TRBV10-3	.	TRBJ2-1	CAISEGGDRQFF
TRBV9	.	TRBJ1-4	CASSAGTQANEKLFF
TRBV5-1	few	TRBJ2-2	CASSLGGTNTGELFF
TRBV6-5	few	TRBJ1-1	CASGPRALNTEAFF
TRBV28	.	TRBJ1-2	CASKIVGNGYTF